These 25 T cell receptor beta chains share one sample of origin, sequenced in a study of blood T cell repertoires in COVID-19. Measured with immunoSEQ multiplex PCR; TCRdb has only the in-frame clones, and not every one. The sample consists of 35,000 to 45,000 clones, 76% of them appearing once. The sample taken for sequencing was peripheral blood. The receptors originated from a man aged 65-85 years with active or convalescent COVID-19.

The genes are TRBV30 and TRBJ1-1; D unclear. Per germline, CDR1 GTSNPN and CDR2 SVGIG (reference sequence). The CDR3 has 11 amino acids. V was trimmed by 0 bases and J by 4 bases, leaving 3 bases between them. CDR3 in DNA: TGTGCCTGGAGTGTACTCACTGAAGCTTTCTTT. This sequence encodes CAWSVLTEAFF.

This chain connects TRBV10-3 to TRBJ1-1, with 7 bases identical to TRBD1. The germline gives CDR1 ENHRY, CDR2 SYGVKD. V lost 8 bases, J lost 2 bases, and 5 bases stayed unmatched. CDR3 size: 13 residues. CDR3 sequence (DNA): TGTGCCATCTCGGGACAGCCTAACACTGAAGCTTTCTTT. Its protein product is CAISGQPNTEAFF.

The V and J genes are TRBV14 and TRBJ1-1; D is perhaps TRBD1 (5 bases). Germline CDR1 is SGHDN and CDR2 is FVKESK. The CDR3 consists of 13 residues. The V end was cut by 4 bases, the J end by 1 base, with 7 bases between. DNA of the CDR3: TGTGCCAGCAGCCGACAGCAGAACACTGAAGCTTTCTTT. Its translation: CASSRQQNTEAFF. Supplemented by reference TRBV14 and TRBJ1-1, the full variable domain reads EAGVTQFPSHSVIEKGQTVTLRCDPISGHDNLYWYRRVMGKEIKFLLHFVKESKQDESGMPNNRFLAERTGGTYSTLKVQPAELEDSGVYFCASSRQQNTEAFFGQGTRLTVV.

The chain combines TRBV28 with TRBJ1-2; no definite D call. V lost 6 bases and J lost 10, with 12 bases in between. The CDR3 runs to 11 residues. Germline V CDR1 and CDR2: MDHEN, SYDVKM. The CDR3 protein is CASREEYDYTF. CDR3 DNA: TGTGCCAGCAGGGAGGAATACGACTACACCTTC.

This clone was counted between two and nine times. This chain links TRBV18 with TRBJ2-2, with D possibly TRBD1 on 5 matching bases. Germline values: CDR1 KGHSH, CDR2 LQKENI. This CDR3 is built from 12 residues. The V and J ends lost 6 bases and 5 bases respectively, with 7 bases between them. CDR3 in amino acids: CASSTETGELFF. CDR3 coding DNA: TGTGCCAGCTCGACAGAAACCGGGGAGCTGTTTTTT.

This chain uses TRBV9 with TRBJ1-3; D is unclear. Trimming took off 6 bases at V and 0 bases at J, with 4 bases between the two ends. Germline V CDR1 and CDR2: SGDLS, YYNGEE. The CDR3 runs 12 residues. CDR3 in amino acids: CASTGSGNTIYF. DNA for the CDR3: TGTGCCAGCACGGGCTCTGGAAACACCATATATTTT.

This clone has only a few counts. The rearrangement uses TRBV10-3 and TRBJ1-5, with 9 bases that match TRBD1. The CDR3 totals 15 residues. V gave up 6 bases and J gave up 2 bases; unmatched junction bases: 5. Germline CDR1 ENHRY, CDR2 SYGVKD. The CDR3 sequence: CAIRGGQGRNQPQHF. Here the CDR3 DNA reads TGTGCCATCAGGGGGGGACAGGGTCGCAATCAGCCCCAGCATTTT.

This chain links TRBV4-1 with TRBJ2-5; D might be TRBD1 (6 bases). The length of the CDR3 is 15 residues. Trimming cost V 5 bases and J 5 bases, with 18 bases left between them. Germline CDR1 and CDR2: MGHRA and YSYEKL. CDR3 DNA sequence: TGCGCCAGCAGCTCAATGGGGACCCAGGGGGAGACCCAGTACTTC. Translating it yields CASSSMGTQGETQYF.

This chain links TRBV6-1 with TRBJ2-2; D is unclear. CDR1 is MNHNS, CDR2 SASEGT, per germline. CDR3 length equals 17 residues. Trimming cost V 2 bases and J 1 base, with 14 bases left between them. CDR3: CASSETVGAMNTGELFF. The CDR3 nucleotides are TGTGCCAGCAGTGAAACAGTGGGTGCTATGAACACCGGGGAGCTGTTTTTT.

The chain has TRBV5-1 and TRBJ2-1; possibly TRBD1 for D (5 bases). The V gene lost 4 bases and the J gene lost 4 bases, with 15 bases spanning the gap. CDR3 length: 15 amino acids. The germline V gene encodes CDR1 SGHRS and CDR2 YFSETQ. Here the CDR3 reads CASSLNGAEYNEQFF. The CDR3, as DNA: TGCGCCAGCAGCCTCAATGGGGCGGAATACAATGAGCAGTTCTTC.

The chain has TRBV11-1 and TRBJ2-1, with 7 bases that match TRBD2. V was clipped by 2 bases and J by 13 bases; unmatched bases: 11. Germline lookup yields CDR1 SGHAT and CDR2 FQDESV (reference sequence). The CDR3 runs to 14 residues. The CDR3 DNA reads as TGTGCCAGCAGCTTAAATCAGGGCGGGGGTCCCCAGTTCTTC. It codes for CASSLNQGGGPQFF.

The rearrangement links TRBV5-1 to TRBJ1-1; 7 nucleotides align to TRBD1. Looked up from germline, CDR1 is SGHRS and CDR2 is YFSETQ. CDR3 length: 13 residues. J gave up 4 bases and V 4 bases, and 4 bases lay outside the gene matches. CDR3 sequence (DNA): TGCGCCAGCAGCGCCGGGACAGCCACTGAAGCTTTCTTT. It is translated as CASSAGTATEAFF.

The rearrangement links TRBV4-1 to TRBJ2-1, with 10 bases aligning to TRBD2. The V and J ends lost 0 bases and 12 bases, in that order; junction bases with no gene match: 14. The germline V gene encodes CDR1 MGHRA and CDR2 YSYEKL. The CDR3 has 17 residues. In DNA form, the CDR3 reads TGCGCCAGCAGCCAAGATACTACTAGCGGGGCCTCCAGGGGGCAGTTCTTC. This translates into CASSQDTTSGASRGQFF.

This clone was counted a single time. DNA of the CDR3: TGTGCCACCAAGAGGACTAGCGGGTCCACCGGGGAGCTGTTTTTT. Its protein product is CATKRTSGSTGELFF. The V call is TRBV9, the J call TRBJ2-2; 11 bases are a match to TRBD2. This CDR3 is 15 amino acids long. V was pared by 9 bases and J by 4 bases, with 8 bases of the junction left unmatched. The germline V gene encodes CDR1 SGDLS and CDR2 YYNGEE.

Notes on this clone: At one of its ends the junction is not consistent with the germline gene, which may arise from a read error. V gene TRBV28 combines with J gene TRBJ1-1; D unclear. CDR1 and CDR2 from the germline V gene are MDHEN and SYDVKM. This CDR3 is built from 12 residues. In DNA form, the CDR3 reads TGTGCCAGCAGTCTCATTAACAGTGAAGCTTTCTTT. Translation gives CASSLINSEAFF.

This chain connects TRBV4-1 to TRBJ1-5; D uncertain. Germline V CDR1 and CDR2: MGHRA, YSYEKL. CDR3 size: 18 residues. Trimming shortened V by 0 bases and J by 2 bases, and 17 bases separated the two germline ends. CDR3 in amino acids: CASSQDPYGAFGNQPQHF. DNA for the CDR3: TGCGCCAGCAGCCAAGATCCCTATGGAGCGTTCGGCAATCAGCCCCAGCATTTT.

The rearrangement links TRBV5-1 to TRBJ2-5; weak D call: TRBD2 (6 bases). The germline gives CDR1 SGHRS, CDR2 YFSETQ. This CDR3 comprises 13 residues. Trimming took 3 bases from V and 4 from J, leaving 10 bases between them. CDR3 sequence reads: CASSSAGSETQYF. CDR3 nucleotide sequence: TGCGCCAGCAGCTCAGCGGGTTCAGAGACCCAGTACTTC.

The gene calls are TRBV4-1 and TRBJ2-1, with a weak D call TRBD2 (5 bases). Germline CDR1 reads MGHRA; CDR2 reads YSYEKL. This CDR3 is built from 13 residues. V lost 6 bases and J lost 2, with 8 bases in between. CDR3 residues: CASSPGTYNEQFF. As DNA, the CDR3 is TGCGCCAGCAGTCCCGGGACCTACAATGAGCAGTTCTTC.

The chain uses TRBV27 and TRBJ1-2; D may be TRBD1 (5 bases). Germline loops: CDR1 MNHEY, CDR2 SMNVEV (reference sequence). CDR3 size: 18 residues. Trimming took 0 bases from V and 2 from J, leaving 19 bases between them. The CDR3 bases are TGTGCCAGCAGTTTATCCGGCGGGGGTAGGAAGGGAAACTATGGCTACACCTTC. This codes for CASSLSGGGRKGNYGYTF.

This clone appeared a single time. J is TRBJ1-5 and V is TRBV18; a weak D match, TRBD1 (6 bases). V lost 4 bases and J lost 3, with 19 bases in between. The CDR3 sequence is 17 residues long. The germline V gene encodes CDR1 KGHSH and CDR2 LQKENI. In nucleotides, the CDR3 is TGTGCCAGCTCACAACGACTTGACCAGGGGAACAATCAGCCCCAGCATTTT. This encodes CASSQRLDQGNNQPQHF.

For the CDR3, the DNA is TGTGCCAGCAGCTTAGATCTGGCAGGGGGCACAGAGACCCAGTACTTC. This sequence encodes CASSLDLAGGTETQYF. V and J are TRBV11-2 and TRBJ2-5; 8 positions match TRBD1. Germline CDR1 SGHAT, CDR2 FQNNGV. This CDR3 is built from 16 residues. Trimming at V came to 0 bases and at J to 4 bases, leaving 7 bases not matched to a gene.

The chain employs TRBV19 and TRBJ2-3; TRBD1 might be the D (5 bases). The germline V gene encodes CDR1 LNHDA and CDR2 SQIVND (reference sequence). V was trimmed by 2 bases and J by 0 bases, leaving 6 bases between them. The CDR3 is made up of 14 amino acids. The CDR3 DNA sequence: TGTGCCAGTAGTATAACAGGTAGCACAGATACGCAGTATTTT. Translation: CASSITGSTDTQYF.

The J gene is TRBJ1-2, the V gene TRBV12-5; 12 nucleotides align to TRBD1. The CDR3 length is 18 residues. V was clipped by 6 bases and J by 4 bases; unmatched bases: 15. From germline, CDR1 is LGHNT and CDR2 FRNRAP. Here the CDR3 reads CASGPSRGQGAFSYGYTF. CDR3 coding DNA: TGTGCTAGTGGCCCCTCCCGGGGACAGGGGGCTTTTTCCTATGGCTACACCTTC.

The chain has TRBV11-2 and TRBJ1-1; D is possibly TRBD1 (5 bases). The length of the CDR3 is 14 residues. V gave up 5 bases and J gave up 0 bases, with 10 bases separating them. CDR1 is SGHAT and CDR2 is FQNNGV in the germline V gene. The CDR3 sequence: CASSPRQMNTEAFF. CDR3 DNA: TGTGCCAGCAGCCCAAGACAGATGAACACTGAAGCTTTCTTT.

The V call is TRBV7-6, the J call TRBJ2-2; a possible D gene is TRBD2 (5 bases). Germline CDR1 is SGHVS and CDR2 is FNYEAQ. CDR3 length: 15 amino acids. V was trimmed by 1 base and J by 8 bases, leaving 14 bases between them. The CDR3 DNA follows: TGTGCCAGCAGCTTAGTTCGCAGATCGGGAGGGGAGCTGTTTTTT. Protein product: CASSLVRRSGGELFF.